These 14 T cell receptor beta chains were all obtained from the same sample, sequenced in a study of blood T cell repertoires in COVID-19. Sequencing used immunoSEQ multiplex PCR; TCRdb keeps in-frame clones, though not all of them. The sample contains some 140,000 clones, approximately 85% of which appear only once. The specimen sequenced was peripheral blood. The receptors here all came from a human donor in a cohort sampled during active COVID-19.

This clone was detected only once. The CDR3 region is CASSRRGPTSTDTQYF. The DNA for the CDR3 is TGCGCCAGCAGCAGGAGGGGGCCCACTAGCACAGATACGCAGTATTTT. The V and J genes are TRBV5-1 and TRBJ2-3; D is perhaps TRBD1 (7 bases). Germline CDR1 and CDR2: SGHRS and YFSETQ. Trimming took off 4 bases at V and 0 bases at J, with 15 bases between the two ends. This CDR3 is 16 amino acids long.

This clone was detected only once. The chain joins TRBV5-1 to TRBJ2-7; D is perhaps TRBD2 (5 bases). Per germline, CDR1 SGHRS and CDR2 YFSETQ. The CDR3 runs 13 residues. V lost 5 bases and J lost 5, with 14 bases in between. The CDR3 is CASRVGGSHEQYF. The CDR3 DNA is TGCGCCAGCAGAGTAGGAGGTTCCCACGAGCAGTACTTC. The full variable domain, in which reference TRBV5-1 and TRBJ2-7 provide the parts outside the CDR3, is KAGVTQTPRYLIKTRGQQVTLSCSPISGHRSVSWYQQTPGQGLQFLFEYFSETQRNKGNFPGRFSGRQFSNSRSEMNVSTLELGDSALYLCASRVGGSHEQYFGPGTRLTVT.

This clone is a singleton in its sample. The V gene is TRBV4-1, the J gene TRBJ2-3; no firm D call. CDR1 is MGHRA, CDR2 YSYEKL, per germline. Trimming removed 1 base at V and 1 base at J, with 12 bases between. CDR3 length: 16 residues. The CDR3 loop is CASSQVGLTGTDTQYF. CDR3 in DNA: TGCGCCAGCAGCCAAGTTGGTCTAACAGGCACAGATACGCAGTATTTT.

The chain recombines TRBV25-1 with TRBJ2-1; TRBD2 matches 7 bases. This CDR3 is built from 15 residues. Germline CDR1 is MGHDK and CDR2 is SYGVNS. The junction had 10 bases not matched to a gene; V was cut back by 3 bases and J by 8 bases. The CDR3 DNA sequence: TGTGCCAGCAGTGATCCGGGGAGGGCCTTGGATGAGCAGTTCTTC. The encoded protein is CASSDPGRALDEQFF.

This chain joins TRBV6-4 and TRBJ2-3; 8 bases are a match to TRBD2. With 2 bases clipped from V and 0 bases from J, the junction kept 4 bases outside the gene matches. The CDR3 extends over 16 amino acids. Germline V gene sequence: CDR1 MRHNA, CDR2 SNTAGT. In DNA, the CDR3 is TGTGCCAGCAGTGACGGCGGGGGGTCTAGCACAGATACGCAGTATTTT. Its translation: CASSDGGGSSTDTQYF.

The gene calls are TRBV9 and TRBJ1-2; 10 nucleotides align to TRBD1. CDR3 length: 16 amino acids. CDR1 SGDLS and CDR2 YYNGEE come from the germline V gene. After removal of 3 bases from V and 4 bases from J, the junction contained 9 bases not matched to a gene. The CDR3 DNA follows: TGTGCCAGCAGCGGAGCCGGGACAGGGGTTGGCTATGGCTACACCTTC. It is translated as CASSGAGTGVGYGYTF.

The CDR3 is CASSPGLAGGSYEQYF. CDR3 DNA sequence: TGTGCCTCCTCACCGGGGCTAGCGGGGGGTTCGTACGAGCAGTACTTC. The V and J genes are TRBV7-2 and TRBJ2-7, with TRBD2 matching 11 bases. The V gene end was trimmed by 11 bases and the J gene end by 4 bases; junction bases not matched to a gene: 16. The CDR3 covers 16 residues. Germline CDR1 SGHTA, CDR2 FQGNSA.

The chain links TRBV24-1 to TRBJ1-2; TRBD1 matches 7 bases. The germline CDR1 and CDR2 sequences are KGHDR and SFDVKD. The CDR3 covers 20 residues. With V trimmed by 0 bases and J by 3 bases, 18 bases remained unmatched. The CDR3 sequence: CATSDLYLSESADRDYGYTF. For the CDR3, the DNA is TGTGCCACCAGTGATTTGTATCTCTCGGAATCTGCTGACAGGGACTATGGCTACACCTTC.

The rearrangement links TRBV5-1 to TRBJ2-7, with 8 bases fitting TRBD1. V lost 0 bases, J lost 6 bases, and 8 bases stayed unmatched. The CDR3 loop spans 15 amino acids. Germline assignment: CDR1 SGHRS and CDR2 YFSETQ. The CDR3 loop reads CASSLAPTGVVEQYF. CDR3 nucleotide sequence: TGCGCCAGCAGCTTGGCCCCGACAGGGGTAGTCGAGCAGTACTTC.

The chain employs TRBV3-1 (or the pseudogene TRBV3-2) and TRBJ2-3; a possible D gene is TRBD2 (5 bases). The V end was cut by 8 bases, the J end by 3 bases, with 12 bases between. Germline V lookup: CDR1 LGHDT, CDR2 YNNKEL (reference sequence). The CDR3 runs to 13 residues. The CDR3 DNA is TGTGCCAGCCTCCTGACGGGGACAGATACGCAGTATTTT. The encoded protein is CASLLTGTDTQYF.

The chain links TRBV10-2 to TRBJ2-1; D may be TRBD2 (5 bases). Trimming stripped 10 bases from V and 7 bases from J, with 17 bases between. The CDR3 sequence is 13 residues long. The germline CDR1 and CDR2 sequences are WSHSY and SAAADI. In nucleotides, the CDR3 is TGCGCCACCCTACCCCCGGCGGGTAATGAGCAGTTCTTC. Translation gives CATLPPAGNEQFF.

The chain has TRBV11-3 and TRBJ1-2; D is possibly TRBD1 (5 bases). The CDR3 sequence is 14 residues long. Deletions cut 4 bases from V and 5 bases from J, with 14 bases between. Germline V gene lookup returns CDR1 SGHNT and CDR2 YENEEA. DNA for the CDR3: TGTGCCAGCAGCTATAGATCTGGGGGGTATGGCTACACCTTC. It yields the protein CASSYRSGGYGYTF.

The V gene is TRBV9, the J gene TRBJ2-5; the D gene is possibly TRBD1 (8 bases). This CDR3 contains 16 residues. V gave up 3 bases and J gave up 4 bases, with 19 bases separating them. Germline values: CDR1 SGDLS, CDR2 YYNGEE. The CDR3 loop is CASSATGTGGRETQYF. CDR3 nucleotide sequence: TGTGCCAGCAGCGCAACCGGGACAGGCGGGAGAGAGACCCAGTACTTC.

The chain recombines TRBV24-1 with TRBJ2-1; 7 nucleotides agree with TRBD1. The CDR3 contains 17 residues. Germline V gene sequence: CDR1 KGHDR, CDR2 SFDVKD. V lost 4 bases and J lost 5; bases outside the gene matches: 13. The CDR3 DNA reads as TGTGCCACCAGTGAGGCTGCAGGGGGAAAAAACGACAATGAGCAGTTCTTC. This gives the protein CATSEAAGGKNDNEQFF.